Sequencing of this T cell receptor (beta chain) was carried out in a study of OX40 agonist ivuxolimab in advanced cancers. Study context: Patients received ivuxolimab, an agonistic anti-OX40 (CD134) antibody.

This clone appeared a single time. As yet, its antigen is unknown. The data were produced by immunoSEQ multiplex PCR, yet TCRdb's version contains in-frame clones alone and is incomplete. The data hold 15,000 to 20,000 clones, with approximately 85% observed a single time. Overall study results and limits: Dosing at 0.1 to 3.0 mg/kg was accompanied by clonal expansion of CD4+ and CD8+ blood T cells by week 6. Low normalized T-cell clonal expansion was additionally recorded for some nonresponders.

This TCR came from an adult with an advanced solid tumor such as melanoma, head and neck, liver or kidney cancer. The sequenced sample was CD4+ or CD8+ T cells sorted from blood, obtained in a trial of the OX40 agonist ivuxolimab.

CDR3 sequence reads: CASSRQGNTEAFF. Written as DNA, the CDR3 is TGTGCCAGCAGTCGACAGGGGAACACTGAAGCTTTCTTT. This chain connects TRBV14 to TRBJ1-1, with 7 positions matching TRBD1. The CDR3 is made up of 13 amino acids. Per germline, CDR1 SGHDN and CDR2 FVKESK. V was clipped by 6 bases and J by 1 base; unmatched bases: 2.